This T cell receptor beta chain derives from a study of blood T cell repertoires in COVID-19. Whole-study context: The United States, Italy and Spain supplied acute and convalescent COVID-19 samples. Sources were T cells, B-cell-depleted T cells, or PBMCs; the material itself was cDNA or gDNA.

In the original processing: Reference gene primer amplification gave nucleated cell count estimates. TCRdb keeps only in-frame clones here, not all; method: immunoSEQ multiplex PCR. That table is the source of V, J and clone size, and D and trimming were worked out from the DNA. The sample holds fewer than 200,000 clones, 80% to 90% seen once. V lost 3 bases to trimming and J lost 0 bases; unmatched junction nucleotides: 8. Germline values: CDR1 SGHRS, CDR2 YFSETQ. There are 19 residues in the CDR3. V is TRBV5-1 and J is TRBJ2-6; 11 nucleotides match TRBD2. Sequenced sample: peripheral blood. The TCR comes from a young man who had recovered from COVID-19. The CDR3 coding sequence is TGCGCCAGCAGCTCCGCTAGCGGGGGGACGAGCTCTGGGGCCAACGTCCTGACTTTC. Amino acids: CASSSASGGTSSGANVLTF.